A single sample is the source of the 8 T cell receptor beta chains below, sequenced in a study of T cell responses to AZD1222 COVID-19 vaccine. Sequencing was performed with immunoSEQ multiplex PCR; in TCRdb, only in-frame clones are kept and a portion is missing. The sample contains roughly 70,000 clones, about 89% of which appear only once. The sample here was peripheral blood, taken 28 days after the second dose of the MenACWY control vaccine. All receptors derive from an adult who received the MenACWY meningococcal vaccine as a control.

The chain joins TRBV4-3 to TRBJ1-3; D possibly corresponds to TRBD1 (6 bases). The CDR3 is made up of 17 amino acids. The germline V and J ends were trimmed by 0 bases and 3 bases, with 15 bases remaining between them. Germline CDR1 LGHNA, CDR2 YSLEER. CDR3 nucleotide sequence: TGCGCCAGCAGCCAAGATCAACAGGGCGGTAGTGGAAACACCATATATTTT. Translation gives CASSQDQQGGSGNTIYF.

V usage is TRBV20-1 and J usage is TRBJ1-2, with D possibly matching TRBD1 (5 bases). The CDR3 totals 10 residues. Germline assignment: CDR1 DFQATT and CDR2 SNEGSKA (reference sequence). V was cut by 2 bases and J by 8 bases, with 6 bases left in between. In DNA, the CDR3 is TGCAGTGCTAGACAGGGAGGCTACACCTTC. Its protein is CSARQGGYTF.

This chain uses TRBV2 with TRBJ2-5; D assignment may be TRBD1 or TRBD2 (5 bases each). V was clipped by 6 bases and J by 3 bases, with 11 bases between them. The germline gives CDR1 SNHLY, CDR2 FYNNEI. This CDR3 spans 13 amino acids. The CDR3 sequence: CASSGVGEETQYF. The CDR3 region has the DNA TGTGCCAGCAGCGGGGTGGGGGAAGAGACCCAGTACTTC.

Only one count was recorded for this clone. The V call is TRBV11-2, the J call TRBJ2-3; 9 nucleotides agree with TRBD1. V lost 1 base and J lost 5; bases outside the gene matches: 7. Per the germline V gene, CDR1 is SGHAT and CDR2 is FQNNGV. This CDR3 comprises 16 residues. The CDR3, as DNA: TGTGCCAGCAGCTTAGTGGGGGACAGGGCCAAAGATACGCAGTATTTT. As protein: CASSLVGDRAKDTQYF.

CDR3 DNA sequence: TGTGCCAGCAGCGCACAGGGGAATGAGCAGTTCTTC. Translated: CASSAQGNEQFF. This chain connects TRBV12-3 or TRBV12-4 to TRBJ2-1; 7 nucleotides match TRBD1. The CDR3 totals 12 residues. The trim removed 6 bases at V and 7 bases at J, leaving 3 bases unmatched.

The J gene is TRBJ2-7, the V gene TRBV30; 12 bases line up with TRBD2. CDR1 is GTSNPN and CDR2 is SVGIG in the germline V gene (reference sequence). CDR3 size: 13 residues. The CDR3 sequence is CASLAGGTAEQYF. CDR3 coding DNA: TGTGCTTCCCTAGCGGGGGGGACTGCCGAGCAGTACTTC.

J is TRBJ1-2 and V is TRBV5-1; D perhaps matches TRBD1 (5 bases). This CDR3 is built from 15 residues. V was clipped by 5 bases and J by 8 bases, with 22 bases between them. Germline values: CDR1 SGHRS, CDR2 YFSETQ. CDR3 in DNA: TGCGCCAGCAGTCAGGGCTCAGACAGAGGTGTGGGCTACACCTTC. Translation: CASSQGSDRGVGYTF.

The V gene is TRBV15, the J gene TRBJ2-7; D perhaps matches TRBD1 (6 bases). The CDR3 sequence is 13 residues long. Germline lookup yields CDR1 LNHNV and CDR2 YYDKDF (reference sequence). V shed 7 bases and J shed 7 bases, with 17 bases lying between them. CDR3 amino acids: CATTRDTHREQYF. In DNA, the CDR3 is TGTGCCACCACCCGGGACACGCACCGGGAGCAGTACTTC. Variable domain in full (rest from reference TRBV15 and TRBJ2-7): DAMVIQNPRYQVTQFGKPVTLSCSQTLNHNVMYWYQQKSSQAPKLLFHYYDKDFNNEADTPDNFQSRRPNTSFCFLDIRSPGLGDTAMYLCATTRDTHREQYFGPGTRLTVT.